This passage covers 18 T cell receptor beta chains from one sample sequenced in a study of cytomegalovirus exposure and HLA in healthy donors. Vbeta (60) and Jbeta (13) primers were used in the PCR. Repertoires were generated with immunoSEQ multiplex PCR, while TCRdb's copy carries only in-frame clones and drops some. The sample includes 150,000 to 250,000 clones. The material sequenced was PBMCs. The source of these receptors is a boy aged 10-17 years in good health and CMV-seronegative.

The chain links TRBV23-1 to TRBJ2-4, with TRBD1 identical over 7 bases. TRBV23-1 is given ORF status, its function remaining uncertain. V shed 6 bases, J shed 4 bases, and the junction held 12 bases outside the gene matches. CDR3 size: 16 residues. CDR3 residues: CASSRWDDRAKNIQYF. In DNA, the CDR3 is TGCGCCAGCAGCCGCTGGGATGACAGGGCAAAAAACATTCAGTACTTC.

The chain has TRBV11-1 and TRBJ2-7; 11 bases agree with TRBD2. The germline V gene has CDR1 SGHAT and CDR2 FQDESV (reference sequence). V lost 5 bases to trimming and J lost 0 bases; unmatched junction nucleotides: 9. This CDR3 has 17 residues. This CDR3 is CASSPGLAGRSSYEQYF. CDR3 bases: TGTGCCAGCAGCCCAGGACTAGCGGGCAGAAGCTCCTACGAGCAGTACTTC.

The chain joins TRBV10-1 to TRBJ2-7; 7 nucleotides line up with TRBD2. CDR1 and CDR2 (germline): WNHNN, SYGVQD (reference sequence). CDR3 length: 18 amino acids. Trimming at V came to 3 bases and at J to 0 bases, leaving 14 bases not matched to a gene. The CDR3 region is CASSEGRLAAQNSYEQYF. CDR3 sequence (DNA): TGCGCCAGCAGTGAAGGTCGCCTAGCGGCTCAAAACTCCTACGAGCAGTACTTC.

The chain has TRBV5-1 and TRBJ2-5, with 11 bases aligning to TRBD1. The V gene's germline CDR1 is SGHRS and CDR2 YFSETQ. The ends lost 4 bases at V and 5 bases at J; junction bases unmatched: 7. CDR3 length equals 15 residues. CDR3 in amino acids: CASSGGQGAVETQYF. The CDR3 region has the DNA TGCGCCAGCAGCGGAGGACAGGGGGCAGTGGAGACCCAGTACTTC.

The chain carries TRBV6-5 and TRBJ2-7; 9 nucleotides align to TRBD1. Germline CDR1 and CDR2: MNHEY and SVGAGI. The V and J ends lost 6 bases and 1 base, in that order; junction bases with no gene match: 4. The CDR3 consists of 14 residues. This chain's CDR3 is CASRSGTGSYEQYF. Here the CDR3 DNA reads TGTGCCAGCAGGTCTGGGACAGGGTCCTACGAGCAGTACTTC.

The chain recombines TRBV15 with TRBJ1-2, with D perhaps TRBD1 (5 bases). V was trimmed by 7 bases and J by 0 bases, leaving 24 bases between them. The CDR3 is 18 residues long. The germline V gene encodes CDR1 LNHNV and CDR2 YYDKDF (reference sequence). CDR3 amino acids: CATNPTGSRVEANYGYTF. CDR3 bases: TGTGCCACCAACCCTACCGGCTCCAGGGTTGAGGCTAACTATGGCTACACCTTC.

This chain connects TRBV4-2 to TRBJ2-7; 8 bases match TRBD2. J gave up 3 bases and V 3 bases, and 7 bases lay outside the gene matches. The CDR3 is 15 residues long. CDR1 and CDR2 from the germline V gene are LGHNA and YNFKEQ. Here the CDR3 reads CASSQTSASGYEQYF. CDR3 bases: TGTGCCAGCAGCCAGACTAGCGCTAGCGGCTACGAGCAGTACTTC.

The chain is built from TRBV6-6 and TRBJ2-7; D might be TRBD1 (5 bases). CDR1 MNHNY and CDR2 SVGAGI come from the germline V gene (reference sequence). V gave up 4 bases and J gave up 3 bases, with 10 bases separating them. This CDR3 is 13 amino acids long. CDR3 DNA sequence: TGTGCCAGCAGTTCCGACAGATTCTACGAGCAGTACTTC. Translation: CASSSDRFYEQYF.

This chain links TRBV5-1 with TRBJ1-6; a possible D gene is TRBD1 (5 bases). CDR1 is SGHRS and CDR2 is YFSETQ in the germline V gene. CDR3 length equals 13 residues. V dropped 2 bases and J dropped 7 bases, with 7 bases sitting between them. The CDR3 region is CASSFTGNSPLHF. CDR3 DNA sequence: TGCGCCAGCAGCTTTACAGGAAATTCACCCCTCCACTTT.

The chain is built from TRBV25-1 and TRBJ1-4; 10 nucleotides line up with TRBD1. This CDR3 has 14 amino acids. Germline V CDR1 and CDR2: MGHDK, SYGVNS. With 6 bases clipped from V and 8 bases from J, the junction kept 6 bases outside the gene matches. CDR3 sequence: CASSGTGALEKLFF. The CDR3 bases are TGTGCCAGCAGCGGGACAGGGGCCCTCGAAAAACTGTTTTTT.

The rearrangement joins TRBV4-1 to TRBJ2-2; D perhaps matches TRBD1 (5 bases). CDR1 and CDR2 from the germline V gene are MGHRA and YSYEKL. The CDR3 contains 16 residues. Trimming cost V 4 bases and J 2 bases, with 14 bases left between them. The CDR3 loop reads CASSLQGLGNTGELFF. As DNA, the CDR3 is TGCGCCAGCAGCCTTCAGGGTTTGGGTAACACCGGGGAGCTGTTTTTT.

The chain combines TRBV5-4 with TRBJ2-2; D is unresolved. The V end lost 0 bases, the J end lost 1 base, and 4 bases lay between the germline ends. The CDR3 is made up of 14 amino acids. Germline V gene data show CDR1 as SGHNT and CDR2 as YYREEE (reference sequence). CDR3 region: CASSLDRNTGELFF. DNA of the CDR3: TGTGCCAGCAGCTTGGACAGGAACACCGGGGAGCTGTTTTTT.

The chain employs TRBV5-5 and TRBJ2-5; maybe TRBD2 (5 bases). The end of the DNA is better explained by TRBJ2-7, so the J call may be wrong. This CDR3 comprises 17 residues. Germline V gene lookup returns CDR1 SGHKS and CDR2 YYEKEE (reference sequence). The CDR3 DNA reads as TGTGCCAGCAGCGCAACTGTCGGGGAAGTCGGGGAATACGAGCAGTACTTC. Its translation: CASSATVGEVGEYEQYF.

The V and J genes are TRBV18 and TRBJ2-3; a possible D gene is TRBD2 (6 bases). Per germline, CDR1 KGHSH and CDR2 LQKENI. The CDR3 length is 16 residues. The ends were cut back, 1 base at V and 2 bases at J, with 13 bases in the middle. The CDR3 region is CASSPLKAGFTDTQYF. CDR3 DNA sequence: TGTGCCAGCTCACCACTCAAGGCGGGGTTCACAGATACGCAGTATTTT.

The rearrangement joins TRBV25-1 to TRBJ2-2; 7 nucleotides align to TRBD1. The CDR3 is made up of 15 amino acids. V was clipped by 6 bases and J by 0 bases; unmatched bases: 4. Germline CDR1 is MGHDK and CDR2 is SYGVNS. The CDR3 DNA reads TGTGCCAGCAGGAAGACAGGGTCGAACACCGGGGAGCTGTTTTTT. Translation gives CASRKTGSNTGELFF.

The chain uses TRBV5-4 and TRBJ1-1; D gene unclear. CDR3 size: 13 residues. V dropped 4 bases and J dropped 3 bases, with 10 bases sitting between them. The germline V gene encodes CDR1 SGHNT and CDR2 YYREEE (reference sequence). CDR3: CASSRRLDTEAFF. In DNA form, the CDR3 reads TGTGCCAGCAGCCGGCGGTTGGACACTGAAGCTTTCTTT.

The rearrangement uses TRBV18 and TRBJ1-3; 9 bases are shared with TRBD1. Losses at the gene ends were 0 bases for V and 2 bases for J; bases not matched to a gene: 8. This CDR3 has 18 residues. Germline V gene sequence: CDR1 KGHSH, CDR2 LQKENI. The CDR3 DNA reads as TGTGCCAGCTCACCACCGGTGGGGACAGGGACCCCTGGAAACACCATATATTTT. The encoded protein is CASSPPVGTGTPGNTIYF.

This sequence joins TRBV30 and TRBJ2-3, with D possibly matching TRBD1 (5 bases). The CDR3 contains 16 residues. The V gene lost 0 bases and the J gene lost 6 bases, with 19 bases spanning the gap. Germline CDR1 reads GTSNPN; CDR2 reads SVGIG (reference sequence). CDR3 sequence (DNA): TGTGCCTGGAGTGTGGATGGACACTACCTGAGGGATACGCAGTATTTT. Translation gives CAWSVDGHYLRDTQYF. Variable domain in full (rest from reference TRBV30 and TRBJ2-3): SQTIHQWPATLVQPVGSPLSLECTVEGTSNPNLYWYRQAAGRGLQLLFYSVGIGQISSEVPQNLSASRPQDRQFILSSKKLLLSDSGFYLCAWSVDGHYLRDTQYFGPGTRLTVL.